This T cell receptor beta chain was sequenced in a study of human T cells and chemical hapten exposure. Study information: Women made up most patients, who had alopecia areata, totalis or universalis. Study-wide results and limits: TCRs whose frequency exceeded 1 in 1000 remained the same following DPC sensitization.

Each cDNA molecule in the library carried unique molecular identifiers. MiXCR, run by TCRdb on the RACE reads, gives a single entry per CDR3 protein. This table holds roughly 380,000 distinct CDR3 sequences, more than 4.5% found once. This clonotype was counted only a few times. What it binds is unknown. Time point given: patch test 1, 2 weeks after DPC sensitization. Described treatment: therapeutic diphenylcyclopropenone sensitization with weekly scalp DPC. Someone pulled total RNA out of unfractionated whole blood. Source: whole blood, taken in connection with sensitization to the hapten diphenylcyclopropenone (DPC). This receptor was identified in a woman aged 45-59 years with alopecia areata. Some clones in this sample may be carry-over from other donors' samples.

Written as DNA, the CDR3 is TGTGCCAGCACTAACAGGGACACTGAAGCTTTCTTT. This translates into CASTNRDTEAFF. V usage is TRBV6-2 or TRBV6-3 and J usage is TRBJ1-1; D possibly corresponds to TRBD1 (6 bases). The germline gives CDR1 MNHEY, CDR2 SVGEGT. Trimming took 7 bases from V and 3 from J, leaving 9 bases between them. CDR3 length: 12 amino acids.